The sequence of this TCR beta chain was determined in a study of T-cell memory formation after mild COVID-19. General study findings and limits: CD4+ contracting clones were mainly CM and EM; CD8+ ones, EMRA. Contracting clones from day 15 to 85 had balanced CD4/CD8; later expanders favoured CD4+. Some clones that responded turned up in pre-infection memory, which suggests that cross-reactive memory joined in.

This CDR3 contains 16 residues. V was trimmed by 6 bases and J by 0 bases, leaving 12 bases between them. 5'RACE with constant-segment primers yielded barcoded, UMI-tagged TCR alpha and TCR beta cDNA libraries. One entry per CDR3 protein results from TCRdb running MiXCR on the 5' RACE reads. The sample includes 170,000 or so distinct CDR3 sequences, 20% to 25% seen only once; the top ten take around 23%. This clonotype was observed a handful of times. Antigen unknown. Input material: PBMCs or a T cell subset sorted from them (not recorded which). The clonotype originates from an adult woman who had mild COVID-19 (a few samples of this study predate the infection). Cell type and time point are not known. J is TRBJ2-6 and V is TRBV12-3 or TRBV12-4; D is undetermined. CDR3 sequence: CASSLSVPSGANVLTF. In DNA form, the CDR3 reads TGTGCCAGCAGCCTTTCCGTCCCCTCTGGGGCCAACGTCCTGACTTTC.